The text below deals with one TCR beta chain. Antigen: not known. A much more abundant neighbour one base away suggests this may be a read error. This record belongs to a study of T cells after yellow fever vaccination. The CDR3 extends over 14 amino acids. Germline CDR1 reads LGHDT; CDR2 reads YNNKEL (reference sequence). A process of 5'RACE template switching, which added a universal primer site and UMIs, was used to make TCR cDNA. TCRdb reanalysed the 5' RACE reads using MiXCR and keeps one entry per CDR3 protein. Here the sample spans around 160,000 distinct CDR3 sequences, under 7.5% being singletons. Study-level results: A large majority of primary-vaccination clones showed up again after the booster (just under 97% CD4, roughly 88% CD8). A small proportion of clonotypes was detected in both the CD4 and CD8 compartments.

The sequencing here drew on CD4+ T cells sorted from PBMCs, taken roughly 5 days after the first yellow fever vaccination. The clonotype originates from a man between 18 and 35 years old who received the YFV17D yellow fever vaccine. The V call is TRBV3-1, the J call TRBJ2-5; D gene unclear. Written as DNA, the CDR3 is TGTGCCAGCAGCCAGGCCCAAGGGCAAGAGACCCAGCACTTC. Translating it yields CASSQAQGQETQHF.